The clone carrying this T cell receptor (beta chain) was counted once. The sample comes from a study of blood T cell repertoires in COVID-19. Looking at the study overall: Nucleic acid was either cDNA or gDNA, and it came from T cells, B-cell-depleted T cells, or PBMCs.

V shed 11 bases and J 0 bases; nucleotides not matched to a gene: 11. Germline V gene data show CDR1 as LNHDA and CDR2 as SQIVND (reference sequence). There are 15 residues in the CDR3. Assay: immunoSEQ multiplex PCR; the TCRdb copy retains only in-frame clones and omits some. This table holds 110,000 or so clones, approximately 81% found once. This receptor was taken from a human donor in a cohort sampled during active COVID-19. Sequenced: peripheral blood. The V call is TRBV19, the J call TRBJ1-1, with 8 bases matching TRBD1. CDR3 coding DNA: TGTGCCTCGACGTGGACAGGGTCGTTGAACACTGAAGCTTTCTTT. Its protein product is CASTWTGSLNTEAFF.